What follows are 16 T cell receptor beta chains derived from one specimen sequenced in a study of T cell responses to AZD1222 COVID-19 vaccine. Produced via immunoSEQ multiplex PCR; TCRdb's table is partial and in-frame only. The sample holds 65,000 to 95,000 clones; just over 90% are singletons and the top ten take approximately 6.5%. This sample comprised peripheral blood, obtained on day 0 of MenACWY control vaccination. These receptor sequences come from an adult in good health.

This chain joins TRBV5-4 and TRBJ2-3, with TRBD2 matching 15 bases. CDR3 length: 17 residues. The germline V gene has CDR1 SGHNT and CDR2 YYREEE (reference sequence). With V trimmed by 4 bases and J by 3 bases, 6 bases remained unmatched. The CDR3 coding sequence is TGTGCCAGCAGCCCGGGGACTAGCGGGAGGAATACAGATACGCAGTATTTT. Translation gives CASSPGTSGRNTDTQYF. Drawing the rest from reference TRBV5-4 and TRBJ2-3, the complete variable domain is ETGVTQSPTHLIKTRGQQVTLRCSSQSGHNTVSWYQQALGQGPQFIFQYYREEENGRGNFPPRFSGLQFPNYSSELNVNALELDDSALYLCASSPGTSGRNTDTQYFGPGTRLTVL.

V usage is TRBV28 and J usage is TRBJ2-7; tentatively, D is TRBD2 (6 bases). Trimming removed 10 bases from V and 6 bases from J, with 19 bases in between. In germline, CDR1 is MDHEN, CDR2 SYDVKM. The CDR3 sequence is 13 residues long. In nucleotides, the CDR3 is TGTGCCACCGTACGGACTACCCTCGGCGAGCAGTACTTC. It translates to CATVRTTLGEQYF.

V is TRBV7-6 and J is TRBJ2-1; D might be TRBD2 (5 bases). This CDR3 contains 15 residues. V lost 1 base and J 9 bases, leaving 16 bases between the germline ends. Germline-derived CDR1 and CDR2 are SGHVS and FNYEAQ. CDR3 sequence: CASSLDGVGLSEQFF. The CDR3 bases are TGTGCCAGCAGCTTAGACGGGGTCGGGTTAAGTGAGCAGTTCTTC. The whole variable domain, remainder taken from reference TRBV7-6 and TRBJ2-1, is GAGVSQSPRYKVTKRGQDVALRCDPISGHVSLYWYRQALGQGPEFLTYFNYEAQQDKSGLPNDRFSAERPEGSISTLTIQRTEQRDSAMYRCASSLDGVGLSEQFFGPGTRLTVL.

CDR3 protein: CASRPVGGTGNGYTF. CDR3 nucleotides: TGTGCCAGCAGACCGGTGGGGGGCACAGGAAACGGCTACACCTTC. The chain employs TRBV6-5 and TRBJ1-2; D is perhaps TRBD1 (6 bases). CDR1 and CDR2 (germline): MNHEY, SVGAGI. The CDR3 spans 15 residues. V was cut by 6 bases and J by 8 bases, with 22 bases left in between.

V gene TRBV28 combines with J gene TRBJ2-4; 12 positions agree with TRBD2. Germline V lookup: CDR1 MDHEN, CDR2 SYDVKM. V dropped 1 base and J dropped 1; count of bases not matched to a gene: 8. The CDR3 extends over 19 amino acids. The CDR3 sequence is CASSLLGLAGGVAKNIQYF. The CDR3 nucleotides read TGTGCCAGCAGTTTATTGGGGCTAGCGGGAGGGGTGGCCAAAAACATTCAGTACTTC.

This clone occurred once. CDR3 sequence (DNA): TGTGCCAGCAGCTTGTCCCCGGGGGAGAAGGGCTCCGAGCAGTACTTC. Protein product: CASSLSPGEKGSEQYF. V is TRBV7-9 and J is TRBJ2-7, with D tentatively TRBD2 (6 bases). CDR1 and CDR2 (germline): SEHNR, FQNEAQ (reference sequence). There are 16 residues in the CDR3. V was clipped by 3 bases and J by 6 bases, with 21 bases between them.

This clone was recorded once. The CDR3 loop is CASSPPGQGNSPLHF. The CDR3 nucleotides are TGTGCCAGCAGTCCACCGGGACAGGGTAATTCACCCCTCCACTTT. This sequence joins TRBV6-5 and TRBJ1-6; 9 bases are a match to TRBD1. The ends lost 5 bases at V and 6 bases at J; junction bases unmatched: 5. Germline V lookup: CDR1 MNHEY, CDR2 SVGAGI. This CDR3 has 15 amino acids.

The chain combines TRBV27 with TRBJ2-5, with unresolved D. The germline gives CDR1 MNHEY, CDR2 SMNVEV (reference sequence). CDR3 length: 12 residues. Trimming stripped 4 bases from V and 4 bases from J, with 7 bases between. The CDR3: CASSSSLETQYF. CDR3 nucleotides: TGTGCCAGCAGTTCCAGTTTAGAGACCCAGTACTTC.

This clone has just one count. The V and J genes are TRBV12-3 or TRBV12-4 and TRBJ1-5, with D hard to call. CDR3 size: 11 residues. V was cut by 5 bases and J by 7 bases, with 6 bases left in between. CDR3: CASSQGQPQHF. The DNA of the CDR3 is TGTGCCAGCAGTCAAGGGCAGCCCCAGCATTTT.

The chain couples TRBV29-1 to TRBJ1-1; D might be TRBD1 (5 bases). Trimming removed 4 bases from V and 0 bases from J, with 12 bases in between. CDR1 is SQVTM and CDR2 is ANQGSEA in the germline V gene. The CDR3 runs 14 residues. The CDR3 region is CSVGEGSMNTEAFF. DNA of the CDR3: TGCAGCGTTGGGGAGGGGTCGATGAACACTGAAGCTTTCTTT. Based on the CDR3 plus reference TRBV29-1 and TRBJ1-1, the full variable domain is SAVISQKPSRDICQRGTSLTIQCQVDSQVTMMFWYRQQPGQSLTLIATANQGSEATYESGFVIDKFPISRPNLTFSTLTVSNMSPEDSSIYLCSVGEGSMNTEAFFGQGTRLTVV.

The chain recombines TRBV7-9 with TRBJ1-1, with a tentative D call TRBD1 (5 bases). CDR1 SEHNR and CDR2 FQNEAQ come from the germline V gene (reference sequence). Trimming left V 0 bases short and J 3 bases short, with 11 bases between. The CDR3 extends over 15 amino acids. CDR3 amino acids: CASSLARGQDTEAFF. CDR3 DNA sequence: TGTGCCAGCAGCTTAGCTAGGGGTCAGGACACTGAAGCTTTCTTT. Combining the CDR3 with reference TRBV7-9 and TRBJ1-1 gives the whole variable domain DTGVSQNPRHKITKRGQNVTFRCDPISEHNRLYWYRQTLGQGPEFLTYFQNEAQLEKSRLLSDRFSAERPKGSFSTLEIQRTEQGDSAMYLCASSLARGQDTEAFFGQGTRLTVV.

The CDR3 bases are TGTGCCAGCCGTGCATTGGGACCCAATTCACCCCTCCACTTT. As protein: CASRALGPNSPLHF. V usage is TRBV27 and J usage is TRBJ1-6, with TRBD1 as a possible D gene (5 bases). Trimming took off 8 bases at V and 7 bases at J, with 15 bases between the two ends. The CDR3 is made up of 14 amino acids. Germline CDR1 MNHEY, CDR2 SMNVEV (reference sequence).

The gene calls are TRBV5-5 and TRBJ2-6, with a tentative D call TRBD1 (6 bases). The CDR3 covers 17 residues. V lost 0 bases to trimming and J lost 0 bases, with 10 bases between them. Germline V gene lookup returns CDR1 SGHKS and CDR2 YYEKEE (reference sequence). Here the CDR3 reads CASSLAGHSSGANVLTF. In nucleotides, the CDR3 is TGTGCCAGCAGCTTGGCGGGACACAGCTCTGGGGCCAACGTCCTGACTTTC.

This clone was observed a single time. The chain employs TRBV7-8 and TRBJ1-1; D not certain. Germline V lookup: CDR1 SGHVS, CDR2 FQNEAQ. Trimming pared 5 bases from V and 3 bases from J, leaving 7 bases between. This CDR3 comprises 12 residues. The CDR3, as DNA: TGTGCCAGCAGCCCGCCTCACACTGAAGCTTTCTTT. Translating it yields CASSPPHTEAFF.

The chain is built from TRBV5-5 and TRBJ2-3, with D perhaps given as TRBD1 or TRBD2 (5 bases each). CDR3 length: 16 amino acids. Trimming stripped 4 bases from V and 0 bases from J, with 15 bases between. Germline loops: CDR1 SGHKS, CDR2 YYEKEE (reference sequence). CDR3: CASSPVQGPSTDTQYF. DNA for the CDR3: TGTGCCAGCAGCCCGGTCCAGGGACCTAGCACAGATACGCAGTATTTT.

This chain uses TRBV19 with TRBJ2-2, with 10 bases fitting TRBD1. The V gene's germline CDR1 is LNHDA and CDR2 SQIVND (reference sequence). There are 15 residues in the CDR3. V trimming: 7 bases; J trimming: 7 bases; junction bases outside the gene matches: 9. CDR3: CASTYRDRGHGELFF. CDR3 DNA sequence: TGTGCCAGTACCTACCGGGACAGGGGTCACGGGGAGCTGTTTTTT.